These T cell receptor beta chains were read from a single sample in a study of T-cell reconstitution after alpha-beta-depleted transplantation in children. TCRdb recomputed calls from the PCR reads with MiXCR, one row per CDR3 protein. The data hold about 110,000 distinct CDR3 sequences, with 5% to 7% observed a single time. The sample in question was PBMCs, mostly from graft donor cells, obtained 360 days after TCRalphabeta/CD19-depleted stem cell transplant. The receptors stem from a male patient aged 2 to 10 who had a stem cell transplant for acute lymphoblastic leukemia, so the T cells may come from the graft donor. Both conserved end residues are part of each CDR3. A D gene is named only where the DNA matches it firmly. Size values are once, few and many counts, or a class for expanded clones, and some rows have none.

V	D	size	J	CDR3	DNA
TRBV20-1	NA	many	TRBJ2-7	CSARTGIQYEQYF	TGCAGTGCTCGAACCGGGATCCAGTACGAGCAGTACTTC
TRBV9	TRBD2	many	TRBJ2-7	CASSVGASGYEQYF	TGTGCCAGCAGCGTAGGTGCTAGCGGATACGAGCAGTACTTC
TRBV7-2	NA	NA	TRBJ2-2	CASSLPEGGPRTGELFF	TGTGCCAGCAGCTTACCAGAGGGGGGGCCGCGGACCGGGGAGCTGTTTTTT
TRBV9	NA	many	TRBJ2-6	CASSVGKSSGANVLTF	TGTGCCAGCAGCGTAGGAAAGTCCTCTGGGGCCAACGTCCTGACTTTC
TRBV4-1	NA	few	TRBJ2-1	CASSQVDGGYEQFF	TGCGCCAGCAGCCAAGTAGACGGGGGTTATGAGCAGTTCTTC
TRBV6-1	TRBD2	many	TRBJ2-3	CASSQSGNPTDTQYF	TGTGCCAGCAGCCAGAGCGGGAACCCCACAGATACGCAGTATTTT
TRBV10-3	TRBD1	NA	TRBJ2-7	CAITSGQAYEQYF	TGTGCCATCACCTCGGGACAGGCCTACGAGCAGTACTTC
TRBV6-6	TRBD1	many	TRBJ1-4	CASIKGAAEKLFF	TGTGCCAGCATTAAGGGGGCGGCTGAAAAACTGTTTTTT
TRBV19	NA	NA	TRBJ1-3	CASSPTADARNTIYF	TGTGCCAGTAGTCCGACTGCTGATGCCCGAAACACCATATATTTT
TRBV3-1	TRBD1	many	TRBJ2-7	CAAGRDRGYEQYF	TGTGCCGCCGGGCGGGACAGGGGGTACGAGCAGTACTTC
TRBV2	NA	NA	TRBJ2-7	CASSEYRAYEQYF	TGTGCCAGCAGTGAATACAGAGCCTACGAGCAGTACTTC
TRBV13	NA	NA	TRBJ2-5	CASRDGALEETQYF	TGTGCCAGTAGGGATGGGGCCCTGGAAGAGACCCAGTACTTC
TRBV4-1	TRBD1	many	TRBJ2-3	CASSLQIKSSRGRTGLDTQYF	TGCGCCAGCAGCCTACAAATCAAGTCCAGCAGAGGGAGGACAGGGTTGGATACGCAGTATTTT
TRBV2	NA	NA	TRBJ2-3	CASRGRAGYF	TGTGCCAGCCGGGGGCGGGCGGGGTATTTT
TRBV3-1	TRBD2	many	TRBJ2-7	CASSQDLSGREDEQYF	TGTGCCAGCAGCCAAGATCTTAGCGGGAGAGAGGACGAGCAGTACTTC
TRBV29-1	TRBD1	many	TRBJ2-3	CSVDPFGTGGTDTQYF	TGCAGCGTTGACCCCTTCGGGACAGGAGGCACAGATACGCAGTATTTT
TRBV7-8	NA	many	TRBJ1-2	CASSLAWENYGYTF	TGTGCCAGCAGCTTAGCTTGGGAAAACTATGGCTACACCTTC
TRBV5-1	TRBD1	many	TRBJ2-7	CASSPPRTGVEQYF	TGCGCCAGCAGTCCCCCCCGGACAGGGGTCGAGCAGTACTTC
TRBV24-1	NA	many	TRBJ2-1	CATSDDHLSSYNEQFF	TGTGCCACCAGTGATGACCACCTTAGCTCCTACAATGAGCAGTTCTTC
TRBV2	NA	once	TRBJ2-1	CASSERYEQFF	TGTGCCAGCAGTGAACGGTATGAGCAGTTCTTC
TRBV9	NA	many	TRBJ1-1	CASSEWRGENTEAFF	TGTGCCAGCAGCGAGTGGAGGGGGGAGAACACTGAAGCTTTCTTT
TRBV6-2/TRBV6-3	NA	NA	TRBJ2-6	CASSSEGVGANVLTF	TGTGCCAGCAGTTCAGAAGGGGTCGGGGCCAACGTCCTGACTTTC
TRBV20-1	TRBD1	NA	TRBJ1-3	CSARLIRDSTLSSGNTIYF	TGCAGTGCTAGACTCATTCGGGACAGTACCCTGAGCTCTGGAAACACCATATATTTT
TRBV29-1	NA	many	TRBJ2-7	CSVTLDNSYEQYF	TGCAGCGTGACACTGGACAACTCCTACGAGCAGTACTTC
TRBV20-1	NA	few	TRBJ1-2	CSAIHRAYGYTF	TGCAGTGCAATACACAGGGCCTATGGCTACACCTTC
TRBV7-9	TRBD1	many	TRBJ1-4	CASRLTGGEKLFF	TGTGCCAGCAGGCTAACAGGGGGCGAAAAACTGTTTTTT
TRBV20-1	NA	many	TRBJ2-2	CSATRLENTGELFF	TGCAGTGCTACAAGGCTTGAGAACACCGGGGAGCTGTTTTTT
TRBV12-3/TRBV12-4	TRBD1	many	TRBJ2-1	CASSSRDRGNNEQFF	TGTGCCAGCAGTTCCCGGGACAGGGGAAACAATGAGCAGTTCTTC
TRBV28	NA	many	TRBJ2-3	CASSLSGQSGQDTQYF	TGTGCCAGCAGTTTATCCGGACAGTCCGGTCAGGATACGCAGTATTTT
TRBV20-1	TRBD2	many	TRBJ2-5	CSALAGGGETQYF	TGCAGTGCTCTAGCGGGGGGCGGGGAGACCCAGTACTTC
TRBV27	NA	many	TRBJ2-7	CATLKGYEQYF	TGTGCCACCTTAAAGGGATACGAGCAGTACTTC
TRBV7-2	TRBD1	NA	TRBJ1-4	CASSLYRGGEKLFF	TGTGCCAGCAGCTTATACAGGGGGGGAGAAAAACTGTTTTTT
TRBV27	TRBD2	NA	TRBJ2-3	CASSSGTSAQYF	TGTGCCAGCAGCTCCGGGACTAGCGCGCAGTATTTT
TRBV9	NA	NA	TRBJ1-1	CASSPSGNGEGEAFF	TGTGCCAGCAGCCCATCGGGAAATGGGGAGGGAGAAGCTTTCTTT
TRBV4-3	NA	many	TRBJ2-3	CASSRRDSTDTQYF	TGCGCCAGCAGCCGCCGAGACAGTACAGATACGCAGTATTTT
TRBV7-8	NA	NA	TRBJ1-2	CASSLWSRGYTF	TGTGCCAGCAGCTTATGGTCCCGCGGCTACACCTTC
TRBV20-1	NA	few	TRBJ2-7	CSASLGRGYEQYF	TGCAGTGCTAGTCTTGGACGAGGCTACGAGCAGTACTTC
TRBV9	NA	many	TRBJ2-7	CASSPDDNLVHEQYF	TGTGCCAGCAGCCCGGATGACAATTTGGTCCACGAGCAGTACTTC
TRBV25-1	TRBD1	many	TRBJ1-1	CASSGDRANTEAFF	TGTGCCAGCAGTGGCGACAGGGCGAACACTGAAGCTTTCTTT
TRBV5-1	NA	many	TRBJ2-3	CASSFKIQGTDTQYF	TGCGCCAGCAGCTTCAAGATACAGGGAACAGATACGCAGTATTTT
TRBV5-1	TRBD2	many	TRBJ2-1	CASSNDGSSGTYNEQFF	TGCGCCAGCAGCAACGATGGATCTAGCGGAACCTACAATGAGCAGTTCTTC
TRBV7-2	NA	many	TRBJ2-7	CASSLNPVAGEQYF	TGTGCCAGCAGCTTAAATCCGGTAGCTGGCGAGCAGTACTTC
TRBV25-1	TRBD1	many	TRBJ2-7	CASRRTGGLYEQYF	TGTGCCAGCAGGAGAACAGGGGGATTATACGAGCAGTACTTC
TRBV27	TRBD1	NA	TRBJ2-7	CASSLRAKRQGSGAYEQYF	TGTGCCAGCAGTTTAAGGGCGAAAAGACAGGGGAGTGGGGCCTACGAGCAGTACTTC
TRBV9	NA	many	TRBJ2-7	CASSASSYEQYF	TGTGCCAGCAGCGCTAGCTCCTACGAGCAGTACTTC